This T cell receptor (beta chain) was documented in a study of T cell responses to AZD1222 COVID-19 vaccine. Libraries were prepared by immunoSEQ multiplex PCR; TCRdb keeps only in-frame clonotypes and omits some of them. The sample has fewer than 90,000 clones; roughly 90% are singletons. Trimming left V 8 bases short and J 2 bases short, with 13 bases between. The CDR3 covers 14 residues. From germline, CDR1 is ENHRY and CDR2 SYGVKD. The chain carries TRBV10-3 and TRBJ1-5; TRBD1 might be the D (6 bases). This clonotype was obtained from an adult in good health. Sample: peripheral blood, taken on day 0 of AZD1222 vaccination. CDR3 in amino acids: CAIRSGAGNQPQHF. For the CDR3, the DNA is TGTGCCATCCGGTCGGGGGCTGGCAATCAGCCCCAGCATTTT.